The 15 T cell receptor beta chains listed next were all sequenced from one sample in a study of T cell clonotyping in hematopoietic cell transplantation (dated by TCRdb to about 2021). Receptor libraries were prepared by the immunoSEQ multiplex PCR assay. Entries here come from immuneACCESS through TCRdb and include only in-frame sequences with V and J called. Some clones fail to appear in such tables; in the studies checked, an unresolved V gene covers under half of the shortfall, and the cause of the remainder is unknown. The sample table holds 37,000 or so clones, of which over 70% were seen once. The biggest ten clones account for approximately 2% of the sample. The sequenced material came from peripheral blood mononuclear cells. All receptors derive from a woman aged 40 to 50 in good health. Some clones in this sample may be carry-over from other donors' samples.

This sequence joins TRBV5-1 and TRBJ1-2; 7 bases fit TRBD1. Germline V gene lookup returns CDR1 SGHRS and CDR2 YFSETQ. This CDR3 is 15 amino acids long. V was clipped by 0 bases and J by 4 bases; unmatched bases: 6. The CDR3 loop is CASSLEEGAVYGYTF. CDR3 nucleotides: TGCGCCAGCAGCTTGGAGGAGGGGGCGGTCTATGGCTACACCTTC.

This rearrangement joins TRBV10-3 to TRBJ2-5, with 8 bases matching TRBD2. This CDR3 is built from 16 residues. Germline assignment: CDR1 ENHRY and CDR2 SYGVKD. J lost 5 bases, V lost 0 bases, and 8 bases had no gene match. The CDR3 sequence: CAISESVAGGRETQYF. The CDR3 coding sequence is TGTGCCATCAGTGAGTCTGTGGCGGGAGGACGGGAGACCCAGTACTTC.

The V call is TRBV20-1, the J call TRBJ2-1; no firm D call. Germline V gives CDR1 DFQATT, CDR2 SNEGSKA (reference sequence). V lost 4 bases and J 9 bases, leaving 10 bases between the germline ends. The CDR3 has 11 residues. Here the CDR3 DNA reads TGCAGTGCTACGGGCCTTAGTGAGCAGTTCTTC. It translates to CSATGLSEQFF.

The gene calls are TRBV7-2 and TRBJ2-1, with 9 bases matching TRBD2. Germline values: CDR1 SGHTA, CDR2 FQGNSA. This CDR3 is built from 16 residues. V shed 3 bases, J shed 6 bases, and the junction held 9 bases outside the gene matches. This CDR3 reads CASSFRTSVFPNEQFF. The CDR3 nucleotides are TGTGCCAGCAGCTTTCGGACTAGCGTCTTCCCCAATGAGCAGTTCTTC.

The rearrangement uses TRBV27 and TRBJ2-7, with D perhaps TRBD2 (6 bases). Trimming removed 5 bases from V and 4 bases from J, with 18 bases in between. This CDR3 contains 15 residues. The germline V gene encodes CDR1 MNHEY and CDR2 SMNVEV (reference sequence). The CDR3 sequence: CASSVRALGGYEQYF. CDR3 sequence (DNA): TGTGCCAGCAGTGTACGGGCCCTCGGGGGTTACGAGCAGTACTTC.

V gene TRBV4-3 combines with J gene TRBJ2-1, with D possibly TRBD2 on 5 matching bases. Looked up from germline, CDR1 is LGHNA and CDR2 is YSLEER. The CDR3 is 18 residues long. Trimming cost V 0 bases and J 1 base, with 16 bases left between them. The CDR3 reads CASSQDAPRGFSYNEQFF. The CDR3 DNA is TGCGCCAGCAGCCAAGACGCCCCGCGCGGGTTTTCCTACAATGAGCAGTTCTTC.

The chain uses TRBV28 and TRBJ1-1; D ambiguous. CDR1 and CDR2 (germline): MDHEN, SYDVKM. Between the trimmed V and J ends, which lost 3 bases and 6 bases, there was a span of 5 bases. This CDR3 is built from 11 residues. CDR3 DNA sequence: TGTGCCAGCAGTTTGCTGGCTGAAGCTTTCTTT. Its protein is CASSLLAEAFF. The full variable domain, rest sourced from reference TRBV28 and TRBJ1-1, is DVKVTQSSRYLVKRTGEKVFLECVQDMDHENMFWYRQDPGLGLRLIYFSYDVKMKEKGDIPEGYSVSREKKERFSLILESASTNQTSMYLCASSLLAEAFFGQGTRLTVV.

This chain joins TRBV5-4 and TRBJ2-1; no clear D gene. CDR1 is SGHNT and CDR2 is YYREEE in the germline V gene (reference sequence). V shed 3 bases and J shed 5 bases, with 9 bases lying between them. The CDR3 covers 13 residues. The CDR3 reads CASSWTQNNEQFF. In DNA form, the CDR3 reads TGTGCCAGCAGCTGGACCCAGAACAATGAGCAGTTCTTC. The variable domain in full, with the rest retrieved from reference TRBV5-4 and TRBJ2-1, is ETGVTQSPTHLIKTRGQQVTLRCSSQSGHNTVSWYQQALGQGPQFIFQYYREEENGRGNFPPRFSGLQFPNYSSELNVNALELDDSALYLCASSWTQNNEQFFGPGTRLTVL.

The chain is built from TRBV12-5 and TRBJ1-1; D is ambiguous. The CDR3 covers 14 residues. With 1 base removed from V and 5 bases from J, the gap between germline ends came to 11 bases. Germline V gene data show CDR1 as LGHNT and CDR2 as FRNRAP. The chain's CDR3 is CASGLGGVGTEAFF. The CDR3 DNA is TGTGCTAGTGGTTTGGGGGGAGTAGGGACTGAAGCTTTCTTT.

CDR3 nucleotide sequence: TGCGCCAGCAGGTTCGGGACGGGTAATGAAAAACTGTTTTTT. As protein: CASRFGTGNEKLFF. The chain has TRBV5-1 and TRBJ1-4, with D possibly matching TRBD1 (5 bases). Germline V gene data show CDR1 as SGHRS and CDR2 as YFSETQ. Trimming removed 5 bases at V and 4 bases at J, with 12 bases between. The CDR3 spans 14 residues.

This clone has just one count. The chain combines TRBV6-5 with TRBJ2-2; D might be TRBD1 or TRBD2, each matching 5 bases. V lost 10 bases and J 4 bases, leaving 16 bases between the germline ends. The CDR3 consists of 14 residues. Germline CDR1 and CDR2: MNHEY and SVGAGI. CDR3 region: CATRRDLSTGELFF. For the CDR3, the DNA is TGTGCCACACGCCGGGACCTAAGCACCGGGGAGCTGTTTTTT.

The CDR3 reads CAWSGGAREQYF. The CDR3 DNA reads TGTGCCTGGAGTGGGGGGGCGCGCGAGCAGTACTTC. The chain couples TRBV30 to TRBJ2-7; D may correspond to TRBD1 or TRBD2 (6 bases each). V lost 1 base and J lost 6, with 10 bases in between. The CDR3 sequence is 12 residues long. Per germline, CDR1 GTSNPN and CDR2 SVGIG (reference sequence).

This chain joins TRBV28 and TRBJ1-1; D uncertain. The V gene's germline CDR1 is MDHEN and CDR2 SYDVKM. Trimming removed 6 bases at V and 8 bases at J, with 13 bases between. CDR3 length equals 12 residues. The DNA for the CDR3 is TGTGCCAGCAGCTCCAAGCCCGTAGAAGCTTTCTTT. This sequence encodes CASSSKPVEAFF.

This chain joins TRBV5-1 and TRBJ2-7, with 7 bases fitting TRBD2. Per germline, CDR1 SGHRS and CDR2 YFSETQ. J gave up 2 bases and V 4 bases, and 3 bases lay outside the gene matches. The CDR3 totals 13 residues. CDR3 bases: TGCGCCAGCAGCCCCCGGGAGGCCTACGAGCAGTACTTC. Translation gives CASSPREAYEQYF.

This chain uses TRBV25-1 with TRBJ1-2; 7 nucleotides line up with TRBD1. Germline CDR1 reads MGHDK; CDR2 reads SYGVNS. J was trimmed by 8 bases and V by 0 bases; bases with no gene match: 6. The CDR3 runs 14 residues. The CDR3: CASSEYKGAGGYTF. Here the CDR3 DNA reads TGTGCCAGCAGTGAATATAAGGGGGCCGGGGGCTACACCTTC.